The subject of this entry is one T cell receptor beta chain. Its antigen is unknown. The sample comes from a study of response to subunit inactivated influenza vaccine. General observations from the study: The authors proposed limited new T cell recruitment per seasonal influenza vaccination.

In TCRdb, the RT-PCR reads were re-called with MiXCR into one record per CDR3 protein. The sample comprises a few hundred thousand distinct CDR3 sequences, around 13% of which are singletons, and around 10% rests with the top ten. Per the germline V gene, CDR1 is SGHTA and CDR2 is FQGNSA. V trimming: 5 bases; J trimming: 2 bases; junction bases outside the gene matches: 8. This CDR3 has 15 residues. This chain links TRBV7-2 with TRBJ2-7; 8 bases match TRBD1. This specimen consisted of PBMCs from blood, obtained 11 to 12 days after vaccination. This TCR was sampled from a man between 45 and 60 years old who received an inactivated influenza vaccine. CDR3 coding DNA: TGTGCCAGCAGCCTGGGGACAGGCCCAACCTACGAGCAGTACTTC. Encoded protein: CASSLGTGPTYEQYF.